Detailed here is one TCR beta chain. The data stem from a study of blood T cell repertoires in COVID-19. For the study at large: Sites in the United States, Italy and Spain provided acute and convalescent COVID-19 samples. PBMCs, B-cell-depleted T cells, or T cells were the source of the cDNA or gDNA that made up the material.

The CDR3 sequence is 15 residues long. The V gene lost 3 bases and the J gene lost 1 base, with 12 bases spanning the gap. Looked up from germline, CDR1 is ENHRY and CDR2 is SYGVKD. As processed by the authors: The assay estimated nucleated cells by amplifying reference gene primers. TCRdb keeps only in-frame clones here, not all; method: immunoSEQ multiplex PCR. The V and J calls and clone size come from that table; D and trimming were worked out from the DNA. Here the sample spans under 250,000 clones, 83% being singletons. The rearrangement uses TRBV10-3 and TRBJ2-5, with D perhaps TRBD1 (6 bases). The clonotype originates from a human donor in a cohort sampled during active COVID-19. Sequencing used peripheral blood. CDR3 DNA: TGTGCCATCAGTGAAGGGCAGGGGATCCAAGAGACCCAGTACTTC. Its translation: CAISEGQGIQETQYF.